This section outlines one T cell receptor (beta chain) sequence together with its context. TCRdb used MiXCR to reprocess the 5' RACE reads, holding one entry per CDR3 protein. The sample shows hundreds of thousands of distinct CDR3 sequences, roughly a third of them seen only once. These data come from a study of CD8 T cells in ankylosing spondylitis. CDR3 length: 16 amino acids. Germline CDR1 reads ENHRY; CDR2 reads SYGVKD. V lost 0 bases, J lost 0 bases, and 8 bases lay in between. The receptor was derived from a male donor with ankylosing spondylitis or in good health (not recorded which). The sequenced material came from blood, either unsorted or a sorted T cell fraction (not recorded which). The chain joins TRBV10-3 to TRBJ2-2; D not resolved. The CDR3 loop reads CAISESETPNTGELFF. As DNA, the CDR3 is TGTGCCATCAGTGAGTCGGAAACTCCGAACACCGGGGAGCTGTTTTTT.